This T cell receptor beta chain originates from a study of beta chain features in type 1 diabetes (dated by TCRdb to the late 2010s). In the study overall: Mean age, gender distribution, total cell number and subset yield were not different between patients and healthy donors. A total of under 120,000,000 sorted cells were examined across all samples, and RNA yield correlated strongly with the number of cells per subset. The study compared TCRB repertoires of sorted circulating CD4+ T cell subsets between recently diagnosed type 1 diabetes patients and matched healthy donors. Regulatory and stem cell-like memory subsets were isolated from only 8 patients and about 8 healthy donors, whereas naive and central memory subsets came from all 28 donors.

The High Capacity cDNA Reverse Transcription Kit was used to reverse transcribe all of the isolated RNA, meaning that expressed TCRB transcripts were what got sequenced. Deep immunoSEQ sequencing was performed on naive, central memory and regulatory T cell samples, with an average of about 3.6 million total reads per sample. Sorted cells were lysed in RLT buffer and RNA was extracted with DNase-treated RNeasy Micro or Mini kits, depending on cell number. To prevent cross-contamination, every cell subset was processed on its own, while patient and healthy donor samples were processed together. The immunoSEQ multiplex PCR was used to amplify TCRB sequences from cDNA, generating 87-bp fragments that spanned the CDR3 region. Sequencing of the amplicons was done on the Illumina HiSeq platform. The paper's processing steps were these. PCR bias was corrected computationally using synthetic template baselines, and reads within Hamming distance 2 were collapsed, with unmergeable singletons discarded. Reads were aligned to IMGT to assign V, D and J genes, CDR3 length, and insertions or deletions at six rearrangement sites. Clonotype counts were normalized to sorted cell number within each subset before computing true diversity and Gini coefficients with the tcR R package. The overlap coefficient, calculated on TCRB nucleotide sequences, was used to measure repertoire sharing. Sourced from immuneACCESS, this table was stored by TCRdb with only in-frame sequences that have V and J called. A share of the clones is absent; for the studies checked, an unresolved V gene accounts for under half, and the remainder has no known explanation. V and J calls and clone size follow that table, whereas D and trimming were derived from the DNA. In all, the sample holds about 320,000 clones, and less than 15% of those were seen once. The ten largest clonotypes hold 6.7% of the sample.

Comments on this clone: Its antigen is not yet known. Base qualities are not at hand, and no much larger clone is one base apart.

The study at large found these results: In all four CD4+ subsets, TCRB CDR3 length was moderately but significantly shorter in type 1 diabetes patients. Patients with type 1 diabetes made fewer insertions and deleted more nucleotides at VDJ recombination sites, implying thymic rearrangement abnormalities. Naive, central memory and regulatory TCRB repertoires appeared more similar among patients than among healthy donors. PCR may preferentially amplify shorter templates, but because patient and control samples were amplified and corrected together, any resulting skew would affect both groups equally. Because cDNA was sequenced instead of genomic DNA, highly expressing activated cells could be over-represented, though the groups showed no difference in activation or CD3 levels. Because the HLA sub-analyses included only small numbers of individuals, any influence of HLA type on TCRB rearrangement was left unresolved.

A single peripheral blood draw of about 116 mL on average was collected from each donor into heparinised tubes. A BD FACSAria II was used to sort naive, central memory, regulatory and stem cell-like memory CD4+ T cells with a panel that included CD45RO, CCR7, CD25, CD127, CD95 and CD27. Purity was above 95% for every sorted population. PBMCs were isolated immediately by Lymphoprep density gradient centrifugation and stained directly without culture. So that batch effects would be minimized, each experiment stained and sorted samples in pairs, pairing one healthy donor with one patient. The specimen sequenced was central memory CD4+ T cells from blood. This clonotype originated in a man aged 25 to 40 in good health.

The DNA reads TGTGCCAGCAGCTTGGATGTAGTGGGTAACACCGGGGAGCTGTTTTTT. It is translated as CASSLDVVGNTGELFF. The chain uses TRBV5-6 and TRBJ2-2; there is no confident call for the D gene. Between the V and J ends, shortened by 0 bases and 2 bases respectively, the junction contains 11 bases. The CDR3 runs 16 residues from the cysteine to the phenylalanine. The kept DNA is CDR3 alone, 48 bases in frame from the first base. From a lookup of the germline V gene, CDR1 and CDR2 are SGHDT and YYEEEE.